The clone carrying this T cell receptor (beta chain) has a handful of counts. Antigen specificity is unknown. These data originate in a study of blood T cells in healthy people across ages. Findings and caveats of the study: Naive T cell percentage by flow cytometry tracked strongly with beta diversity. The fall in TCR beta diversity per million T cells was roughly linear with age.

CDR1 is DFQATT, CDR2 SNEGSKA, per germline (reference sequence). V lost 5 bases, J lost 7 bases, and 11 bases stayed unmatched. This CDR3 has 13 residues. PCR was performed a second time for roughly 7 to 12 cycles using a sample-barcoded 5' primer and a J-beta primer mix. Carrying 12 random nucleotides, a template-switch adaptor labeled each individual cDNA molecule. TCRdb re-called the 5' RACE reads with MiXCR, one entry per CDR3 protein. The sample holds roughly 1,500,000 distinct CDR3 sequences, 30% to 35% seen once. In terms of origin and age, donors were healthy Caucasian individuals from Russia aged roughly 6 to 100.

The chain joins TRBV20-1 to TRBJ2-7; TRBD2 aligns across 7 bases. Sequenced material: blood. The TCR comes from a woman in her twenties or thirties in good health. DNA of the CDR3: TGCAGTGCTTCGGCCGGGACTACCCGGGAGCAGTACTTC. Translation gives CSASAGTTREQYF.